This TCR beta chain is from a study of breast tumors, draining lymph nodes, adjacent tissues. General study results and limits: Compared with basal-like, luminal-like tumors shared significantly more repertoire with nontumor tissue.

Breast cancer patients provided tissue from their axillary draining lymph nodes. Ten or more counts support this clonotype. Its antigen is not identified. TCRdb analysed the multiplex PCR reads with MiXCR anew, one entry per CDR3 protein. The table lists 150,000 or so distinct CDR3 sequences, about 34% of them singletons. Source material: axillary lymph node tissue. This sequence was found in a female donor with breast cancer. Some clones in this sample may be carry-over from other donors' samples.

CDR3 in amino acids: CASSSPQGRQNTQYF. The CDR3, as DNA: TGTGCCAGTAGTTCCCCCCAAGGCCGACAAAATACGCAGTATTTT. This rearrangement joins TRBV19 to TRBJ2-3; D uncertain. Trimming pared 5 bases from V and 7 bases from J, leaving 19 bases between. The CDR3 runs 15 residues. In germline, CDR1 is LNHDA, CDR2 SQIVND (reference sequence).